The clone carrying this TCR beta chain was seen just once. These data originate in a study of control samples from healthy donors and cancer patients. V was cut by 0 bases and J by 10 bases, with 7 bases left in between. The CDR3 contains 13 residues. Germline V CDR1 and CDR2: LGHNA, YNFKEQ. Assay used: immunoSEQ multiplex PCR; TCRdb lists only in-frame clones, some missing. The repertoire holds around 94,000 clones, with 80% to 95% as singletons. The chain employs TRBV4-2 and TRBJ1-6; possibly TRBD1 for D (5 bases). The clonotype was recovered from a woman in her 30s in good health. The sample consisted of blood. The CDR3 nucleotides are TGTGCCAGCAGCCAAGAGTGGGACTCACCCCTCCACTTT. Translated: CASSQEWDSPLHF.